The rows below give T cell receptor beta chains drawn from one sample of a study of blood T cells in healthy people across ages. From the 5' RACE reads, TCRdb called clonotypes with MiXCR, one entry per CDR3 protein. The table has 450,000 to 700,000 distinct CDR3 sequences, 27% seen once. Sequenced material: blood. Receptor source: a woman aged 70-85 years in good health. Both conserved end residues are part of each CDR3. Fields, in order: J gene, clone size, D gene, V gene, CDR3 DNA, CDR3 protein. The D gene is left open where the match is weak. Clone size is stated in some rows and not others, as once, few, many or a class when expanded.

TRBJ2-7 . TRBD2 TRBV20-1 TGCAGTGCCAGGCTAGCGGGGAGCTCCTACGAGCAGTACTTC CSARLAGSSYEQYF
TRBJ2-1 few . TRBV20-1 TGCAGTGCTAGAATCAGGACGGCCTCCTACAATGAGCAGTTCTTC CSARIRTASYNEQFF
TRBJ1-5 few . TRBV20-1 TGCAGTGCTAGAAAAAGTCCGGGACCCTCTCTGGTTTGGAATCAGCCCCAGCATTTT CSARKSPGPSLVWNQPQHF
TRBJ2-2 . TRBD1 TRBV11-3 TGTGCCAGCAGCCTCAGACAGGGGGCTACGGAGCTGTTTTTT CASSLRQGATELFF
TRBJ2-7 . TRBD1 TRBV7-2 TGTGCCAGCAGCCGGGACAGGGAGGAAGAGCAGTACTTC CASSRDREEEQYF
TRBJ1-1 . TRBD1 TRBV10-3 TGTGCCATCAGTCTACCGACAGGGGGAATCACTGAAGCTTTCTTT CAISLPTGGITEAFF
TRBJ2-1 medium-sized TRBD2 TRBV29-1 TGCAGCGTTGAAGAGCCTAGCGGGGAGCAGTTCTTC CSVEEPSGEQFF
TRBJ1-3 . TRBD1 TRBV5-5 TGTGCCAGCAGCATATTTACAGGGGTCGGGGACACCATATATTTT CASSIFTGVGDTIYF
TRBJ1-2 once . TRBV3-1 TGTGCCAGCAGCCTCCCCGAGGGTTATGGCTACACCTTC CASSLPEGYGYTF
TRBJ2-1 . . TRBV15 TGTGCCACCAGCTTATCCCCTCACAATGAGCAGTTCTTC CATSLSPHNEQFF
TRBJ1-4 few TRBD1 TRBV5-1 TGCGCCAGCAGCTGGGGACAGCCTAATGAAAAACTGTTTTTT CASSWGQPNEKLFF
TRBJ1-2 . TRBD1 TRBV18 TGTGCCAGCTCACCACGACAGGGAAATAGTGGCTACACCTTC CASSPRQGNSGYTF
TRBJ1-1 few . TRBV3-1 TGTGGCAGCAGCTCCGGCGCACTACAGAACACTGAAGCTTTCTTT CGSSSGALQNTEAFF
TRBJ2-3 . . TRBV7-2 TGTGCCAGCAGCTTATCTTGGCGGCGCACAGATACGCAGTATTTT CASSLSWRRTDTQYF
TRBJ2-1 . TRBD2 TRBV11-3 TGTGCCAGCAGCTTAGATGGGACTAGCGGGGGGATTGAGTTCTTC CASSLDGTSGGIEFF
TRBJ2-4 . . TRBV5-1 TGCGCCAGCAGCCCTGGGATGGGACCTAACATTCAGTACTTC CASSPGMGPNIQYF
TRBJ2-5 . . TRBV7-9 TGTGCCAGCACAATCATTAGCATCCAAGAGACCCAGTACTTC CASTIISIQETQYF
TRBJ2-1 . TRBD1 TRBV20-1 TGCAGTGCTAGGGAAGGGGGCGCTTACAATGAGCAGTTCTTC CSAREGGAYNEQFF
TRBJ1-1 few . TRBV6-5 TGTGCCAGCAGTTACTCGAATTGGGGGGGGCACGACTTGAACACTGAAGCTTTCTTT CASSYSNWGGHDLNTEAFF
TRBJ2-7 few . TRBV20-1 TGCAGTGGGGCGGGGAATGAGGACGAGCAGTACTTC CSGAGNEDEQYF
TRBJ1-4 . TRBD1 TRBV12-3/TRBV12-4 TGTGCCAGCAGCCCAGGGACAGGGTCATCTAATGAAAAACTGTTTTTT CASSPGTGSSNEKLFF
TRBJ2-5 few . TRBV29-1 TGCAGCGTTGAAAGGTCGGGGGAGACCCGGTACTTC CSVERSGETRYF
TRBJ2-2 . . TRBV7-2 TGTGCCAGCAGGCCAAGGAGGGCCGCTATCGGGGAGCTGTTTTTT CASRPRRAAIGELFF
TRBJ2-5 . . TRBV7-2 TGTGCCAGCAGCCCAAATCGACTAGAATGGCGGGAGACCCAGTACTTC CASSPNRLEWRETQYF
TRBJ2-5 . . TRBV9 TGTGCCAGCAGCGTAGATGGGGGAGAGACCCAGTACTTC CASSVDGGETQYF
TRBJ1-2 . TRBD1 TRBV12-3/TRBV12-4 TGTGCCAGCAGCCAGGGGGCCTATGGCTACACCTTC CASSQGAYGYTF
TRBJ2-5 . . TRBV6-2/TRBV6-3 TGTGCCAGCCACACCTTTCTACAGTACCAAGAGACCCAGTACTTC CASHTFLQYQETQYF
TRBJ2-5 . TRBD1 TRBV20-1 TGCAGTGCTAGAGTACAGGGGGCAGGAGAGACCCAGTACTTC CSARVQGAGETQYF
TRBJ1-2 many . TRBV27 TGTGCCAGCAGTTTATCGAAGGGGAGCTACACCTTC CASSLSKGSYTF
TRBJ1-1 . . TRBV13 TGTGCCAGCAGATTTTCCTTGGGGGGAGCTTTCTTT CASRFSLGGAFF
TRBJ1-2 . . TRBV7-9 TGTGCCAGCAGCTTATTTTGGGACACCGAAAACTATGGCTACACCTTC CASSLFWDTENYGYTF
TRBJ2-5 . . TRBV15 TGTGCCACCAGCAAGCGCACCAGGTACCAAGAGACCCAGTACTTC CATSKRTRYQETQYF
TRBJ1-2 few . TRBV6-6 TGTGCCAGCAGCCCTCCCGGGGGGGCAGGGGGCTACACCTTC CASSPPGGAGGYTF
TRBJ2-5 . . TRBV5-1 TGCGCCAGCAGCCAGACTAGTTGGGAGACCCAGTACTTC CASSQTSWETQYF
TRBJ2-1 few . TRBV6-1 TGTGCCAGCAGTGAAGCGCGGGGGGACAGGGTCTACAATGAGCAGTTCTTC CASSEARGDRVYNEQFF
TRBJ1-3 few TRBD1 TRBV20-1 TGCAGTGCTAGAGATCCGGGGACAGGGGGCTCTGGAAACACCATATATTTT CSARDPGTGGSGNTIYF
TRBJ1-6 . . TRBV12-3/TRBV12-4 TGTGCCAGCAGGTGGACCTTGGATTCACCCCTCCACTTT CASRWTLDSPLHF
TRBJ1-1 . . TRBV12-3/TRBV12-4 TGTGCCAGCTCCCCCCGATCGAACACTGAAGCTTTCTTT CASSPRSNTEAFF
TRBJ2-1 few TRBD1 TRBV5-1 TGCGCCAGCGGCCCGGGACAGGGGTCCTACAATGAGCAGTTCTTC CASGPGQGSYNEQFF
TRBJ2-1 . TRBD2 TRBV12-3/TRBV12-4 TGTGCCAGCAGTTTACCCGGACTAGTGGGCAATGAGCAGTTCTTC CASSLPGLVGNEQFF
TRBJ2-5 . . TRBV29-1 TGCAGCGTTGTACGGCAGAGTCTGGGTAGGCAAGAGACCCAGTACTTC CSVVRQSLGRQETQYF
TRBJ2-2 few . TRBV15 TGTGCCACCAGCAGAGAACGATCCACCGGGGAGCTGTTTTTT CATSRERSTGELFF
TRBJ1-1 few TRBD1 TRBV15 TGTGCCACCAGCAGAGATCGTTTCAGGGGGGCTTTCTTT CATSRDRFRGAFF
TRBJ2-1 . . TRBV29-1 TGCAGCGCCCTCGAGCCCAGGCACGAGCAGTTCTTC CSALEPRHEQFF
TRBJ2-1 . TRBD2 TRBV2 TGTGCCAGCAACGTGGCGGGGGGTCACACCTACAATGAGCAGTTCTTC CASNVAGGHTYNEQFF
TRBJ2-1 few TRBD2 TRBV6-5 TGTGCCAGCAGTTACTCGGCGGGGGTCCCGGACAATGAGCAGTTCTTC CASSYSAGVPDNEQFF
TRBJ2-5 . . TRBV12-5 TGTGCTAGTGGTTTAGGGGTTCAAGAGACCCAGTACTTC CASGLGVQETQYF
TRBJ2-3 . . TRBV6-1 TGTGCCAGCATAGTGCTGGTAAGGGCGGCCGATACGCAGTATTTT CASIVLVRAADTQYF
TRBJ1-5 . TRBD1 TRBV7-2 TGTGCCAGCAGCACAGGGGGTCAGCCCCAGCATTTT CASSTGGQPQHF
TRBJ2-6 few . TRBV9 TGTGCCAGCAGCGTAGAAGCTGCTGGGGCCAACGTCCTGACTTTC CASSVEAAGANVLTF
TRBJ2-1 few TRBD2 TRBV27 TGTGCCAGCAGTTTATCGACTAGCGGGAGTTACAATGAGCAGTTCTTC CASSLSTSGSYNEQFF
TRBJ2-7 once . TRBV7-9 TGTGCCAGCAGCTTCCAGGGCGCCGACGAGCAGTACTTC CASSFQGADEQYF
TRBJ2-5 few . TRBV7-7 TGTGCTAGCAGCTTTGCCGGACAGAAAGAGACCCAGTACTTC CASSFAGQKETQYF
TRBJ2-3 . . TRBV12-3/TRBV12-4 TGTGCCAGAGTTTTAGATACGCAGTATTTT CARVLDTQYF
TRBJ1-2 few . TRBV20-1 TGCAGAGCTTTCTCTCTCACCTCAGTCGGCTACACCTTC CRAFSLTSVGYTF
TRBJ2-6 few . TRBV5-8 TGTGCCAGCAGCTTTGGGGGATCCGGGGCCGACGTCCTGACTTTC CASSFGGSGADVLTF
TRBJ1-4 . . TRBV5-5 TGTGCCAGCAGCTTGTGGGGGGGCCAAGCCTACGAAAAACTGTTTTTT CASSLWGGQAYEKLFF
TRBJ2-7 . TRBD2 TRBV18 TGTGCCAGCTCGAGGACTAGTCCCCCCGGAGAGCAGTACTTC CASSRTSPPGEQYF
TRBJ2-7 few TRBD1 TRBV14 TGTGCCAGCAGCCAGGTCTTCCGGGACAGGGGTTCGGGTCACCCCTTC CASSQVFRDRGSGHPF
TRBJ1-5 few . TRBV12-3/TRBV12-4 TGTGCCAGCAGGTTCTCAGGGCCCCAGCATTTT CASRFSGPQHF